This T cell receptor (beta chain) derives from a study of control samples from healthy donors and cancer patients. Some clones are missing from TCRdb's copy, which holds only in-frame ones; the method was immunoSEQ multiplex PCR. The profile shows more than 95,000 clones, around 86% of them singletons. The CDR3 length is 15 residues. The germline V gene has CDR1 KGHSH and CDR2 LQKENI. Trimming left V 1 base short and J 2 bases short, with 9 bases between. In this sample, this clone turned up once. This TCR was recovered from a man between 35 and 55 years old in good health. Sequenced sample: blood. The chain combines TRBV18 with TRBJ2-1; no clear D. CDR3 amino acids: CASSPLGGPYNEQFF. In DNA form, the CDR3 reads TGTGCCAGCTCACCACTAGGTGGACCCTACAATGAGCAGTTCTTC.